This is a list of T cell receptor beta chains from one sample in a study of regulatory T cells. The data were produced by immunoSEQ multiplex PCR, yet TCRdb's version contains in-frame clones alone and is incomplete. The table shows around 32,000 clones, with 85% to 95% occurring only once. Sequencing used conventional CD4+ T cells sorted from blood. The origin of the receptors is a person aged 18 to 30 with CD3G deficiency. CDR3s include the opening cysteine and the closing phenylalanine or tryptophan. A D gene is named only where the DNA matches it firmly. Expanded clones are given a class, and other clones once, few, many or no size at all.

size: -
J: TRBJ1-2
D: -
V: TRBV5-1
CDR3: CASRSGIYGYTF
DNA: TGCGCCAGCAGATCAGGGATCTATGGCTACACCTTC

size: -
J: TRBJ2-6
D: TRBD1
V: TRBV5-6
CDR3: CASSFGTGQANVLTF
DNA: TGTGCCAGCAGCTTTGGGACAGGGCAGGCCAACGTCCTGACTTTC

size: -
J: TRBJ2-7
D: -
V: TRBV5-5
CDR3: CASSLLGGEQYF
DNA: TGTGCCAGCAGCTTGCTCGGCGGCGAGCAGTACTTC

size: once
J: TRBJ2-5
D: TRBD2
V: TRBV7-9
CDR3: CASSLGTSGQETQYF
DNA: TGTGCCAGCAGCTTAGGGACTAGCGGTCAAGAGACCCAGTACTTC

size: -
J: TRBJ2-7
D: -
V: TRBV6-6
CDR3: CASSWGDLQSEQYF
DNA: TGTGCCAGCAGTTGGGGGGATCTACAGAGCGAGCAGTACTTC

size: -
J: TRBJ1-2
D: -
V: TRBV6-1
CDR3: CASSELGLESYTF
DNA: TGTGCCAGCAGTGAATTGGGTTTAGAGAGCTACACCTTC

size: -
J: TRBJ2-3
D: -
V: TRBV7-9
CDR3: CASSFEDTQYF
DNA: TGTGCCAGCAGCTTTGAAGATACGCAGTATTTT

size: -
J: TRBJ2-4
D: TRBD2
V: TRBV6-1
CDR3: CASSEAGAGGDIQYF
DNA: TGTGCCAGCAGTGAAGCAGGGGCGGGAGGGGACATTCAGTACTTC

size: -
J: TRBJ1-2
D: TRBD1
V: TRBV19
CDR3: CASRQGNYGYTF
DNA: TGTGCCAGCCGACAGGGCAACTATGGCTACACCTTC

size: -
J: TRBJ1-4
D: -
V: TRBV18
CDR3: CASSPSSGVGEKLFF
DNA: TGTGCCAGCTCACCCAGTTCAGGGGTCGGCGAAAAACTGTTTTTT

size: -
J: TRBJ1-2
D: -
V: TRBV2
CDR3: CASSERRSYGYTF
DNA: TGTGCCAGCAGTGAACGGAGGTCCTATGGCTACACCTTC

size: -
J: TRBJ1-5
D: -
V: TRBV28
CDR3: CASSLTNQPQHF
DNA: TGTGCCAGCAGTCTGACTAATCAGCCCCAGCATTTT

size: -
J: TRBJ2-3
D: TRBD2
V: TRBV7-9
CDR3: CASSRDYQTDTQYF
DNA: TGTGCCAGCAGCCGGGACTATCAGACAGATACGCAGTATTTT

size: -
J: TRBJ2-7
D: -
V: TRBV20-1
CDR3: CSARGRGEQYF
DNA: TGCAGTGCTAGGGGACGGGGCGAGCAGTACTTC

size: -
J: TRBJ2-7
D: -
V: TRBV12-5
CDR3: CASGPQGKDYEQYF
DNA: TGTGCTAGTGGCCCCCAGGGAAAAGACTACGAGCAGTACTTC

size: once
J: TRBJ2-2
D: -
V: TRBV5-1
CDR3: CASSLDPATGELFF
DNA: TGCGCCAGCAGCTTGGATCCGGCCACCGGGGAGCTGTTTTTT

size: -
J: TRBJ2-7
D: -
V: TRBV18
CDR3: CASSIGHEQYF
DNA: TGTGCCAGCTCGATAGGTCACGAGCAGTACTTC

size: -
J: TRBJ2-7
D: -
V: TRBV5-1
CDR3: CASSDQAGLYEQYF
DNA: TGCGCCAGCAGCGACCAAGCGGGCCTCTACGAGCAGTACTTC

size: -
J: TRBJ1-3
D: -
V: TRBV7-8
CDR3: CASSLEGFSGNTIYF
DNA: TGTGCCAGCAGCTTAGAGGGTTTCTCTGGAAACACCATATATTTT

size: once
J: TRBJ1-2
D: -
V: TRBV4-1
CDR3: CASSQEQGYGYTF
DNA: TGCGCCAGCAGCCAAGAGCAGGGGTATGGCTACACCTTC

size: once
J: TRBJ2-2
D: -
V: TRBV6-1
CDR3: CASSRPQTGELFF
DNA: TGTGCCAGCTCGAGACCCCAAACCGGGGAGCTGTTTTTT

size: -
J: TRBJ2-7
D: TRBD2
V: TRBV6-6
CDR3: CASSGTSGSEQYF
DNA: TGTGCCAGCAGTGGGACTAGCGGGAGCGAGCAGTACTTC

size: -
J: TRBJ2-5
D: TRBD2
V: TRBV10-3
CDR3: CAISGTSGRETQYF
DNA: TGTGCCATCAGTGGGACTAGCGGTAGAGAGACCCAGTACTTC

size: -
J: TRBJ1-1
D: -
V: TRBV6-1
CDR3: CASSREGGTEAFF
DNA: TGTGCCAGCAGTCGTGAAGGGGGCACTGAAGCTTTCTTT

size: -
J: TRBJ1-4
D: -
V: TRBV28
CDR3: CASSRWASGRTNEKLFF
DNA: TGTGCCAGCAGCCGTTGGGCCAGTGGACGAACTAATGAAAAACTGTTTTTT

size: -
J: TRBJ2-1
D: TRBD1
V: TRBV7-9
CDR3: CASSLGSTGVYNEQFF
DNA: TGTGCCAGCAGCTTAGGGAGTACAGGGGTATACAATGAGCAGTTCTTC

size: -
J: TRBJ2-7
D: -
V: TRBV11-2
CDR3: CASSRSRVFYEQYF
DNA: TGTGCCAGCAGCCGTTCCCGGGTTTTTTACGAGCAGTACTTC

size: few
J: TRBJ2-7
D: TRBD1
V: TRBV2
CDR3: CASTGETGIGEQYF
DNA: TGTGCCAGCACAGGAGAGACAGGGATTGGAGAGCAGTACTTC

size: -
J: TRBJ1-2
D: TRBD1
V: TRBV6-1
CDR3: CASSEANPGTGYGYTF
DNA: TGTGCCAGCAGTGAAGCGAACCCCGGGACAGGTTATGGCTACACCTTC

size: -
J: TRBJ2-1
D: TRBD1
V: TRBV5-1
CDR3: CASSQSDRAGEQFF
DNA: TGCGCCAGCAGCCAGAGCGACAGGGCGGGTGAGCAGTTCTTC